The entry below describes one TCR beta chain. As yet, its antigen is unknown. The study ran its PCR with 60 Vbeta and 13 Jbeta primers. Generated by immunoSEQ multiplex PCR, the TCRdb table keeps only in-frame clones and is missing some. The data show under 200,000 clones, about 70% seen once. The sample originates from a study of cytomegalovirus exposure and HLA in healthy donors. Study results and limitations: Cytomegalovirus-associated TCR beta chains were listed, numbering some 150. Being productive about 87% or about 30% of the time was typical of most TCR beta V segments in an earlier analysis. Among the most significant clusters, several appeared linked to common viral pathogens in a later analysis.

CDR1 MDHEN and CDR2 SYDVKM come from the germline V gene. V dropped 1 base and J dropped 4; count of bases not matched to a gene: 4. The CDR3 has 15 amino acids. This receptor was taken from a woman younger than 35 in good health and CMV-seropositive. The chain combines TRBV28 with TRBJ1-3; 7 bases line up with TRBD1. Sequenced: PBMCs. CDR3 loop: CASSLLQGSGNTIYF. The CDR3 nucleotides read TGTGCCAGCAGTTTATTACAGGGGTCCGGAAACACCATATATTTT. The whole variable domain, filled in from reference TRBV28 and TRBJ1-3, reads DVKVTQSSRYLVKRTGEKVFLECVQDMDHENMFWYRQDPGLGLRLIYFSYDVKMKEKGDIPEGYSVSREKKERFSLILESASTNQTSMYLCASSLLQGSGNTIYFGEGSWLTVV.